These 11 T cell receptor beta chains were sequenced from one sample in a study of PD-L1 blockade in urothelial cancer. Sequenced by immunoSEQ multiplex PCR; TCRdb stores in-frame clones only, minus some. The sample consists of approximately 70,000 clones, 85% to 90% of them appearing once. This specimen was PBMCs, taken around atezolizumab (anti-PD-L1) treatment. The receptors were gathered from a man aged 55 to 70 with urothelial cancer.

V usage is TRBV5-1 and J usage is TRBJ2-1; 8 bases match TRBD2. The length of the CDR3 is 15 residues. The J segment lost 9 bases and the V segment lost 2 bases, leaving 10 bases of the junction unmatched. Germline loops: CDR1 SGHRS, CDR2 YFSETQ. Here the CDR3 DNA reads TGCGCCAGCAGCTTCAGCGGGGGAACCGGGGGTGAGCAGTTCTTC. It translates to CASSFSGGTGGEQFF.

This clone has a single count. The chain couples TRBV7-2 to TRBJ2-3; tentatively, D is TRBD1 (6 bases). The CDR3 covers 14 residues. V dropped 4 bases and J dropped 10 bases, with 18 bases sitting between them. Germline CDR1 reads SGHTA; CDR2 reads FQGNSA. The CDR3 nucleotides read TGTGCCAGCAGCTCCCAACCACAGGGCAGGTCGCAGTATTTT. Amino acid sequence: CASSSQPQGRSQYF.

The chain uses TRBV28 and TRBJ2-7; 14 bases match TRBD2. V gave up 6 bases and J gave up 2 bases; unmatched junction bases: 9. CDR1 MDHEN and CDR2 SYDVKM come from the germline V gene. CDR3 length equals 17 residues. CDR3 bases: TGTGCCAGCAGCCCCGGGACTAGCGGGAGTCTCACCTACGAGCAGTACTTC. Translation gives CASSPGTSGSLTYEQYF.

The rearrangement links TRBV7-2 to TRBJ2-1, with 8 bases that match TRBD1. Trimming at V came to 3 bases and at J to 7 bases, leaving 8 bases not matched to a gene. This CDR3 has 15 amino acids. The V gene's germline CDR1 is SGHTA and CDR2 FQGNSA. CDR3 DNA: TGTGCCAGCAGCTTTATCGGGACAGGAGGTAATGAGCAGTTCTTC. Amino acid sequence: CASSFIGTGGNEQFF.

The chain recombines TRBV5-1 with TRBJ1-4; the match to TRBD1 covers 7 bases. CDR3 length equals 16 residues. Per the germline V gene, CDR1 is SGHRS and CDR2 is YFSETQ. V was pared by 0 bases and J by 0 bases, with 2 bases of the junction left unmatched. The CDR3 loop reads CASSLGDRATNEKLFF. CDR3 nucleotides: TGCGCCAGCAGCTTGGGGGACAGAGCAACTAATGAAAAACTGTTTTTT.

The rearrangement uses TRBV7-9 and TRBJ2-5, with D unclear. Trimming took off 5 bases at V and 2 bases at J, with 15 bases between the two ends. Germline CDR1 and CDR2: SEHNR and FQNEAQ (reference sequence). The CDR3 extends over 15 amino acids. The CDR3: CASSLRQVIQETQYF. The CDR3 nucleotides are TGTGCCAGCAGCCTGAGACAAGTTATACAAGAGACCCAGTACTTC.

This clone appeared a single time. The gene calls are TRBV18 and TRBJ2-1, with 15 bases fitting TRBD2. This CDR3 has 18 residues. The trim removed 8 bases at V and 7 bases at J, leaving 15 bases unmatched. CDR1 KGHSH and CDR2 LQKENI come from the germline V gene. DNA for the CDR3: TGTGCCAGCGGGGCCGGGACTAGCGGGAGGCGAGGGGTGAATGAGCAGTTCTTC. Translating it yields CASGAGTSGRRGVNEQFF.

This clone was detected a few times. V gene TRBV6-5 combines with J gene TRBJ2-7, with 7 bases lining up with TRBD1. Trimming took 2 bases from V and 7 from J; bases not matched to a gene: 8. Per the germline V gene, CDR1 is MNHEY and CDR2 is SVGAGI. The CDR3 is 14 amino acids. In DNA, the CDR3 is TGTGCCAGCAGTTACGACAGGGTATCTGGGGAGCAGTACTTC. This codes for CASSYDRVSGEQYF.

This chain connects TRBV5-1 to TRBJ2-3; TRBD2 matches 14 bases. V lost 4 bases, J lost 11 bases, and 6 bases stayed unmatched. Germline loops: CDR1 SGHRS, CDR2 YFSETQ. This CDR3 is built from 14 residues. In DNA form, the CDR3 reads TGCGCCAGCAGCCCGGGACTAGCGGGAGATTTGCAGTATTTT. This gives the protein CASSPGLAGDLQYF.

The rearrangement joins TRBV28 to TRBJ1-2; 8 positions agree with TRBD1. V shed 6 bases and J 7 bases; nucleotides not matched to a gene: 7. The length of the CDR3 is 13 residues. CDR1 is MDHEN and CDR2 is SYDVKM in the germline V gene. In DNA form, the CDR3 reads TGTGCCAGCAGATCGACAGGGGCGTTTGGCTACACCTTC. This encodes CASRSTGAFGYTF.

The chain links TRBV6-6 to TRBJ2-1; 7 bases are shared with TRBD1. Germline CDR1 MNHNY, CDR2 SVGAGI (reference sequence). Trimming removed 6 bases from V and 5 bases from J; junction bases left unmatched: 7. CDR3 length: 14 residues. CDR3 residues: CASSSRTGDNEQFF. CDR3 in DNA: TGTGCCAGCAGCAGTAGGACAGGAGACAATGAGCAGTTCTTC.